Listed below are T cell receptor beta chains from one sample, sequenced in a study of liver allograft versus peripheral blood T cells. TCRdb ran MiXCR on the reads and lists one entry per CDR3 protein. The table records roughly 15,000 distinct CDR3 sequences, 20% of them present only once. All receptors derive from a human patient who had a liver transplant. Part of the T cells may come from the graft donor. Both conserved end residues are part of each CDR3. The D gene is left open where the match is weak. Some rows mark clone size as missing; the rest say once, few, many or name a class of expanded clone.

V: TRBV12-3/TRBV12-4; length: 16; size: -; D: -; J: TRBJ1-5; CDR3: CASSPTKGNRDQPQHF; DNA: TGTGCCAGCAGCCCCACAAAGGGAAACAGGGATCAGCCCCAGCATTTT
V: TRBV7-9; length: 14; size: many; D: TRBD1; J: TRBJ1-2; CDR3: CASSHGRQGAGYTF; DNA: TGTGCCAGCAGCCATGGGAGACAGGGAGCGGGCTACACCTTC
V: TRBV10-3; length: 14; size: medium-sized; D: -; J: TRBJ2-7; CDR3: CAISVGQDTYEQYF; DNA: TGTGCCATCAGTGTCGGGCAGGACACCTACGAGCAGTACTTC
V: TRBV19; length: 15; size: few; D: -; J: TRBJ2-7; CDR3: CASSIWHAGTYEQYF; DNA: TGTGCCAGTAGTATATGGCACGCCGGAACCTACGAGCAGTACTTC
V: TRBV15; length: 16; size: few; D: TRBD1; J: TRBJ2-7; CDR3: CATSRDRTTGGHEQYF; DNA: TGTGCCACCAGCAGAGATCGAACCACAGGGGGCCACGAGCAGTACTTC
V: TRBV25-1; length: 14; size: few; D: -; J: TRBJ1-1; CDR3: CASSVPPVNTEAFF; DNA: TGTGCCAGCAGTGTTCCACCGGTGAACACTGAAGCTTTCTTT
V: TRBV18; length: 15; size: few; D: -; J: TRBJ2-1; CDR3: CASSPGPLTYNEQFF; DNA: TGTGCCAGCTCCCCCGGGCCCCTCACGTACAATGAGCAGTTCTTC
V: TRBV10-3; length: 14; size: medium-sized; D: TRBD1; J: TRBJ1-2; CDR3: CAISEDRDNYGYTF; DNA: TGTGCCATCAGTGAGGACAGGGATAACTATGGCTACACCTTC
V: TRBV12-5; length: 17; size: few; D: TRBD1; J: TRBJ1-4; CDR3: CASGKPGQIPTDEKLFF; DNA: TGTGCTAGTGGTAAACCGGGACAGATCCCAACCGATGAAAAACTGTTTTTT
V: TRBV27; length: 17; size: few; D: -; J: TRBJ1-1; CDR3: CASRPESRGGVNTEAFF; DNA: TGTGCCAGCAGGCCCGAGAGTCGGGGCGGGGTGAACACTGAAGCTTTCTTT
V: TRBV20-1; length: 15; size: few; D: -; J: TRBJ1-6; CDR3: CSAREPSSYNSPLHF; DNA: TGCAGTGCTAGGGAGCCCAGCTCCTATAATTCACCCCTCCACTTT
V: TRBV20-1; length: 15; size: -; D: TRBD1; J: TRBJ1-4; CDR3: CSASDPGQANEKLFF; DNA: TGCAGTGCTAGTGATCCGGGACAGGCTAATGAAAAACTGTTTTTT
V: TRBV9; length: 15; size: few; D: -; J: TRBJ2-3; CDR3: CASSPGLPYTDTQYF; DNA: TGTGCCAGCAGCCCGGGACTCCCTTACACAGATACGCAGTATTTT
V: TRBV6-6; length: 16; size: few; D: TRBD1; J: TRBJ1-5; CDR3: CASRTGTAVLNQPQHF; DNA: TGTGCCAGCAGAACCGGGACAGCCGTACTTAATCAGCCCCAGCATTTT
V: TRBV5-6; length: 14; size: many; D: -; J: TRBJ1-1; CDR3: CASSQGSGMGEAFF; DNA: TGTGCCAGCAGCCAAGGGTCAGGGATGGGTGAAGCTTTCTTT
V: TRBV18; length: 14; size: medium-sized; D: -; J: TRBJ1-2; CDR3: CASSPQGLGYGYTF; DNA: TGTGCCAGCTCACCACAGGGGTTGGGCTATGGCTACACCTTC
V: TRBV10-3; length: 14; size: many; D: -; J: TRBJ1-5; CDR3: CAISEEARGQPQHF; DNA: TGTGCCATCAGTGAGGAAGCCCGAGGGCAGCCCCAGCATTTT
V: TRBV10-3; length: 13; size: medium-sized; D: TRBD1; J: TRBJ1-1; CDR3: CAIRQGRGTEAFF; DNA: TGTGCCATCAGACAGGGGAGGGGCACTGAAGCTTTCTTT
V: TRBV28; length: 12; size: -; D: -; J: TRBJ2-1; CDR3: CASSLSHNEQFF; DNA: TGTGCCAGCAGTTTGTCACACAATGAGCAGTTCTTC
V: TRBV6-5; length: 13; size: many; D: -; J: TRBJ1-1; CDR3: CASSVRENTEAFF; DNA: TGTGCCAGCAGCGTGCGAGAGAACACTGAAGCTTTCTTT
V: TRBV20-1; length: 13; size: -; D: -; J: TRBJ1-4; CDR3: CSAYPVTNEKLFF; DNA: TGCAGTGCCTACCCTGTTACCAATGAAAAACTGTTTTTT
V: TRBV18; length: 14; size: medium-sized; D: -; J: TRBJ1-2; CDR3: CASSPENEGSGYTF; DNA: TGTGCCAGCTCACCGGAGAATGAGGGTTCTGGCTACACCTTC
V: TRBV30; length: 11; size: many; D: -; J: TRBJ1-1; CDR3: CAWKRFTEAFF; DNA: TGTGCCTGGAAGAGATTTACTGAAGCTTTCTTT
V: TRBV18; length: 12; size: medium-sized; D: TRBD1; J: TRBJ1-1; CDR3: CASSPDRAEAFF; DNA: TGTGCCAGCTCACCAGACAGGGCTGAAGCTTTCTTT